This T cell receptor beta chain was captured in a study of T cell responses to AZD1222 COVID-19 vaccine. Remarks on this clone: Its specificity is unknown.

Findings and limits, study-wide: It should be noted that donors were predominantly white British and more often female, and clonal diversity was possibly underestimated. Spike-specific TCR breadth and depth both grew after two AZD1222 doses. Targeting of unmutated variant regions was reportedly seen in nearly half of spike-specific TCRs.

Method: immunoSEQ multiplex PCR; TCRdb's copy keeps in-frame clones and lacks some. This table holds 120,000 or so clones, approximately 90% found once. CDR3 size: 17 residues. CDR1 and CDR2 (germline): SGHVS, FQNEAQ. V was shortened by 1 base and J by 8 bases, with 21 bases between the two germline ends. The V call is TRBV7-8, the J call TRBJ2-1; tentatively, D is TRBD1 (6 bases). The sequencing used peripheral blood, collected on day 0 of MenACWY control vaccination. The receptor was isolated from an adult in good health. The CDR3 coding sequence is TGTGCCAGCAGCTTAGAACCCCCAGGGGTCCGGCCCGATGAGCAGTTCTTC. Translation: CASSLEPPGVRPDEQFF.